The 7 T cell receptor beta chains presented below share a single source sample, sequenced in a study of T cell responses to AZD1222 COVID-19 vaccine. The method was immunoSEQ multiplex PCR; TCRdb's version includes in-frame clones alone and lacks a portion of them. This table holds 110,000 to 150,000 clones, 80% to 90% found once. The sample was peripheral blood, taken on day 0 of AZD1222 vaccination. These receptors came from an adult in good health.

The J gene is TRBJ2-5, the V gene TRBV7-9; D is perhaps TRBD1 or TRBD2 (5 bases each). CDR3 size: 15 residues. CDR1 and CDR2 (germline): SEHNR, FQNEAQ (reference sequence). V gave up 5 bases and J gave up 5 bases, with 18 bases separating them. The CDR3 DNA reads TGTGCCAGCAGCCGGCTGACTGGGGGTCGGGAGACCCAGTACTTC. Encoded protein: CASSRLTGGRETQYF.

This chain connects TRBV7-9 to TRBJ1-2; possibly TRBD1 for D (5 bases). The germline V gene encodes CDR1 SEHNR and CDR2 FQNEAQ (reference sequence). The V gene lost 6 bases and the J gene lost 6 bases, with 11 bases spanning the gap. This CDR3 is built from 12 residues. The CDR3 DNA reads TGTGCCAGCAGTTCAAGGGGAGATGGCTACACCTTC. Its translation is CASSSRGDGYTF.

V is TRBV5-6 and J is TRBJ1-6, with D unclear. CDR1 is SGHDT and CDR2 is YYEEEE in the germline V gene. V shed 3 bases and J shed 7 bases, with 11 bases lying between them. CDR3 length: 14 amino acids. The CDR3 coding sequence is TGTGCCAGCAGCTGGCGGGGTGAAAATTCACCCCTCCACTTT. It codes for CASSWRGENSPLHF. The variable domain in full, completed from reference TRBV5-6 and TRBJ1-6, reads DAGVTQSPTHLIKTRGQQVTLRCSPKSGHDTVSWYQQALGQGPQFIFQYYEEEERQRGNFPDRFSGHQFPNYSSELNVNALLLGDSALYLCASSWRGENSPLHFGNGTRLTVT.

The genes are TRBV5-1 and TRBJ1-1, with D tentatively TRBD1 (5 bases). The CDR3 sequence is 14 residues long. Looked up from germline, CDR1 is SGHRS and CDR2 is YFSETQ. Trimming shortened V by 4 bases and J by 3 bases, and 13 bases separated the two germline ends. Written as DNA, the CDR3 is TGCGCCAGCAGCCTGGAGGGGTTGTACACTGAAGCTTTCTTT. This sequence encodes CASSLEGLYTEAFF.

This chain connects TRBV6-6 to TRBJ1-2; D ambiguous. Trimming stripped 11 bases from V and 8 bases from J, with 12 bases between. Looked up from germline, CDR1 is MNHNY and CDR2 is SVGAGI (reference sequence). This CDR3 is built from 10 residues. CDR3 nucleotide sequence: TGTGCCTCCCGAACGGGGGGCTACACCTTC. Protein: CASRTGGYTF.

The V call is TRBV18, the J call TRBJ1-2; D remains unclear. The CDR3 runs to 13 residues. V lost 2 bases, J lost 7 bases, and 11 bases lay in between. Germline-derived CDR1 and CDR2 are KGHSH and LQKENI. The CDR3 spells CASSPDGRRGYTF. CDR3 DNA: TGTGCCAGCTCACCAGACGGCAGGCGTGGCTACACCTTC.

This clone is a singleton in its sample. The CDR3 region has the DNA TGTGCCAGCAGCCGATTTAGCTTCGGAGGGGGCTACACCTTC. Its protein is CASSRFSFGGGYTF. The rearrangement joins TRBV6-5 to TRBJ1-2; D remains ambiguous. CDR3 size: 14 residues. Germline CDR1 and CDR2: MNHEY and SVGAGI. Trimming shortened V by 6 bases and J by 8 bases, and 19 bases separated the two germline ends.